This T cell receptor (beta chain) was obtained from a study of metastatic and nonmetastatic thyroid tumors. Overall study: From malignant and benign thyroid patients, repertoires in blood and in tumor or nodule tissue were compared.

There were no patients who had received any treatment before thyroid surgery. Germline V gene sequence: CDR1 MNHNS, CDR2 SASEGT. The CDR3 loop spans 11 amino acids. The V end lost 6 bases, the J end lost 10 bases, and 13 bases lay between the germline ends. How the authors handled the data: To classify distant metastasis in papillary thyroid cancer, a model was built from CDR3 differences across clinicopathological groups. TCRdb reassembled clones from the PCR reads with MiXCR. For this entry, the V and J calls and clone size follow TCRdb and not the study's own pipeline. The table shows about 27,000 clones, with about 15% occurring only once.

Sample: blood. This TCR was sampled from a male donor with papillary thyroid cancer or a benign thyroid nodule (not recorded which). Some clones in this sample may be carry-over from other donors' samples. The chain has TRBV6-1 and TRBJ2-7; D is uncertain. As DNA, the CDR3 is TGTGCCAGCAGCTCATCCTACTATCAGTACTTC. It is translated as CASSSSYYQYF.